This TCR gamma chain emerged from a study of Vδ1+ human thymocytes. In regard to this clone: As yet, its antigen is unknown.

Extracted RNA was reverse transcribed into cDNA. Multiplex PCR used pooled V-gene forward primers and a constant-region reverse primer to amplify CDR3s. TCRdb re-called the multiplex PCR reads through CATT. The sample has several thousand gamma-chain clones; roughly 40% are singletons. The CDR3 has 11 amino acids. The germline CDR1 and CDR2 sequences are VINAFY and YDVSNSKD. With 1 base clipped from V and 12 bases from J, the junction kept 6 bases outside the gene matches. Whole-study findings and limits: Thymic delta-chain repertoires held roughly 20% Vdelta2 sequences and few Vdelta3, despite high sort purity. Thymic TRG and TRD repertoires appeared highly polyclonal, with Gaussian CDR3 length distributions.

The rearrangement uses TRGV5 and TRGJ1 or TRGJ2. The sample comprised Vdelta1+ gamma-delta thymocytes from the thymus. Subset specified: FACS-sorted CD3+ TCRalphabeta- TCRVdelta1+ TCRVdelta2- thymocytes. This clonotype was obtained from a boy younger than two who had congenital heart surgery. The CDR3 sequence: CATWDSPRKLF. CDR3 coding DNA: TGTGCCACCTGGGACAGCCCGAGGAAACTCTTT.